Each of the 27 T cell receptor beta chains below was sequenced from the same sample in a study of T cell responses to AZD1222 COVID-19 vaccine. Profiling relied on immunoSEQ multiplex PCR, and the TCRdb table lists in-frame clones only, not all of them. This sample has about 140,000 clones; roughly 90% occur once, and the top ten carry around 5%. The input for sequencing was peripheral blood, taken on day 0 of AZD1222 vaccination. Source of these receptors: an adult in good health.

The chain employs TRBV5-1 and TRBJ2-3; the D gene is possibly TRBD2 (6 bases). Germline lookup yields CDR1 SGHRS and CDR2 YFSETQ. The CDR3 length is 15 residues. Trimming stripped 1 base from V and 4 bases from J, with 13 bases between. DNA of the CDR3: TGCGCCAGCAGCTTGCGGGGGTTAGGTCCAGATACGCAGTATTTT. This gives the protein CASSLRGLGPDTQYF.

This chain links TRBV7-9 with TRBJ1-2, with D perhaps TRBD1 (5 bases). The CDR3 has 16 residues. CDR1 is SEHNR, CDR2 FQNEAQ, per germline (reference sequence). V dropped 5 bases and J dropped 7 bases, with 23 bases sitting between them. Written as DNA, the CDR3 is TGTGCCAGCAGCCTCAGCCTACAGGAAGGGTATGGTGGCTACACCTTC. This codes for CASSLSLQEGYGGYTF.

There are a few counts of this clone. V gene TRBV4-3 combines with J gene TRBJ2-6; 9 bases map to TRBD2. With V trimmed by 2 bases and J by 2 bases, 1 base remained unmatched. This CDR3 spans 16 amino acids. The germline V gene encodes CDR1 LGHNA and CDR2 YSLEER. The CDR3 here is CASSQIAGAGANVLTF. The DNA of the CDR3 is TGCGCCAGCAGCCAAATAGCGGGAGCTGGGGCCAACGTCCTGACTTTC.

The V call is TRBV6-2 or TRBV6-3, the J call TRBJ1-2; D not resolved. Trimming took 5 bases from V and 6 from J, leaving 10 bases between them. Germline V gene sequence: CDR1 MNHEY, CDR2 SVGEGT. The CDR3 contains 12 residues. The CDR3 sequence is CASSQTKDGYTF. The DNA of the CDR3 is TGTGCCAGCAGTCAGACCAAGGATGGCTACACCTTC.

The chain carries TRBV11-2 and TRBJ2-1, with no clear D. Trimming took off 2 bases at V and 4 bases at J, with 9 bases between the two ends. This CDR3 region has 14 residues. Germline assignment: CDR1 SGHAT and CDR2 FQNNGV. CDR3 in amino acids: CASSLRPGYNEQFF. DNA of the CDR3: TGTGCCAGCAGCTTACGCCCAGGTTACAATGAGCAGTTCTTC.

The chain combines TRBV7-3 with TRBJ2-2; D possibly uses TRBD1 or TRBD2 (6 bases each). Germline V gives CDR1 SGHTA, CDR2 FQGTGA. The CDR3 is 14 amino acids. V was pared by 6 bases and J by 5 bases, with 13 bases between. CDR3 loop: CASRFRGGTGELFF. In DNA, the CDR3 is TGTGCCAGCAGGTTCAGGGGAGGTACCGGGGAGCTGTTTTTT.

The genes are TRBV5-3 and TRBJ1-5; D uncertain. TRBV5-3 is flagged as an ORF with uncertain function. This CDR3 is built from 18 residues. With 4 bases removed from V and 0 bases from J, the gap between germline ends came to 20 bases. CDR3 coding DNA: TGTGCCAGAAGCCCCAAGGGTCCGGACCTATATAGCAATCAGCCCCAGCATTTT. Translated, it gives CARSPKGPDLYSNQPQHF.

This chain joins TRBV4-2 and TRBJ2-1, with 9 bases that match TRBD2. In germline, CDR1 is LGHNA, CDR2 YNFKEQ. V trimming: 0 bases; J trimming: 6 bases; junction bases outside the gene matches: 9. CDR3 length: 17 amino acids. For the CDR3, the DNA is TGTGCCAGCAGCCAAGAAAGTCTGGGGACTAGCCGCAATGAGCAGTTCTTC. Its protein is CASSQESLGTSRNEQFF.

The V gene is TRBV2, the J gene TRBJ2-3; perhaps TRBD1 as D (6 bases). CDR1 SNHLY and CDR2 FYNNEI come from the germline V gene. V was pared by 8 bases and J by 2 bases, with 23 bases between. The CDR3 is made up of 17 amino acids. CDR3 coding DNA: TGTGCCAGCTCCCCCCGGGACACCAAGCCCCTCACAGATACGCAGTATTTT. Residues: CASSPRDTKPLTDTQYF. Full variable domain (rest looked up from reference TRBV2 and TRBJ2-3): EPEVTQTPSHQVTQMGQEVILRCVPISNHLYFYWYRQILGQKVEFLVSFYNNEISEKSEIFDDQFSVERPDGSNFTLKIRSTKLEDSAMYFCASSPRDTKPLTDTQYFGPGTRLTVL.

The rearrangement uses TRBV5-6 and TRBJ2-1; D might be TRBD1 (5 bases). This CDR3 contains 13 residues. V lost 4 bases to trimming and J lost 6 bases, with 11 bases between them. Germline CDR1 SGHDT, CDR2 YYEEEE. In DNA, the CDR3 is TGTGCCAGCAGCATACCCCAGGGCAATGAGCAGTTCTTC. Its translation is CASSIPQGNEQFF.

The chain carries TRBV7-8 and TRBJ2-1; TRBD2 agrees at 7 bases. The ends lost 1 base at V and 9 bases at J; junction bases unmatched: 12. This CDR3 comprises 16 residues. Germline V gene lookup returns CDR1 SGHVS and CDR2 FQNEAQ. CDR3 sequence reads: CASSLVRLAATGEQFF. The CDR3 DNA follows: TGTGCCAGCAGCTTAGTACGGCTAGCGGCAACCGGTGAGCAGTTCTTC.

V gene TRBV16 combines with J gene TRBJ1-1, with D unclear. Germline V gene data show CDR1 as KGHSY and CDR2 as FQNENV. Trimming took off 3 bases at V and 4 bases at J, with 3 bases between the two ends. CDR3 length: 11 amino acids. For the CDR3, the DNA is TGTGCCAGCAGCCAGAGCACTGAAGCTTTCTTT. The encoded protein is CASSQSTEAFF.

CDR3 nucleotides: TGTGCCAGCAGCATTGGACTAGCCCCCTCCTACGAGCAGTACTTC. This encodes CASSIGLAPSYEQYF. The V gene is TRBV6-2 or TRBV6-3, the J gene TRBJ2-7, with 8 bases identical to TRBD2. Germline CDR1 reads MNHEY; CDR2 reads SVGEGT. V shed 6 bases and J 0 bases; nucleotides not matched to a gene: 7. The CDR3 contains 15 residues.

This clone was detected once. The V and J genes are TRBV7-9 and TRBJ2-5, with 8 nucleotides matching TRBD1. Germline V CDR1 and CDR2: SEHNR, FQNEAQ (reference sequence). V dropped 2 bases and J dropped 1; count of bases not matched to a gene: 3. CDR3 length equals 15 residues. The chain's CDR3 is CASSLMDRAQETQYF. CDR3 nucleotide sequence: TGTGCCAGCAGCTTAATGGACAGGGCCCAAGAGACCCAGTACTTC.

The CDR3 here is CASQISGINEKLFF. The CDR3 coding sequence is TGTGCCAGCCAAATATCGGGGATTAATGAAAAACTGTTTTTT. The chain joins TRBV11-2 to TRBJ1-4; no definite D call. The CDR3 runs to 14 residues. Per the germline V gene, CDR1 is SGHAT and CDR2 is FQNNGV. V lost 8 bases to trimming and J lost 4 bases, with 14 bases between them.

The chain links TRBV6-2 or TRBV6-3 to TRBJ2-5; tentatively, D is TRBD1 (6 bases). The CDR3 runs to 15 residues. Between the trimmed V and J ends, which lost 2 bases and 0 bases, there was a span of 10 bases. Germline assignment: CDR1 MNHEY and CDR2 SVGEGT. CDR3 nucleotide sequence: TGTGCCAGCAGTTACCTCGGACAGCACCAAGAGACCCAGTACTTC. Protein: CASSYLGQHQETQYF.

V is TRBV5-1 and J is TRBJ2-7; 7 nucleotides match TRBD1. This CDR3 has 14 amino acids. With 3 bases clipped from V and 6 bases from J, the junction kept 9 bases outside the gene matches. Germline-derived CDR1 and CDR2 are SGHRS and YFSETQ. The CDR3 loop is CASSSQRQGSEQYF. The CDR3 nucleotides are TGCGCCAGCAGCTCACAAAGACAGGGAAGCGAGCAGTACTTC.

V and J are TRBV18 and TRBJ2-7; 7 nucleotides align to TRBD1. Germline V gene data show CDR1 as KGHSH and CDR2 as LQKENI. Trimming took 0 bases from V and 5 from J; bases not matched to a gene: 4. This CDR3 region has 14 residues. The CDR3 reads CASSPPTGYHEQYF. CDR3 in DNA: TGTGCCAGCTCACCACCGACAGGGTATCACGAGCAGTACTTC.

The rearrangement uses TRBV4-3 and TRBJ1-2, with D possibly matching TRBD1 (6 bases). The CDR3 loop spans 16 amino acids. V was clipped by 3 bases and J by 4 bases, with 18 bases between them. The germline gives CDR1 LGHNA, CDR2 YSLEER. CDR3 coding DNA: TGCGCCAGCAGCCACCGTGGCAGGGGTTTCGGCTATGGCTACACCTTC. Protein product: CASSHRGRGFGYGYTF.

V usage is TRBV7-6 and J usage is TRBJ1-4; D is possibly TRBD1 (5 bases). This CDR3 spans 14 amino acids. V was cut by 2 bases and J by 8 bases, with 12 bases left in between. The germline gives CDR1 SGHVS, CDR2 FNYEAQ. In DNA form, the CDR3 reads TGTGCCAGCAGCTTACAGGGCTTTAGGGAAAAACTGTTTTTT. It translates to CASSLQGFREKLFF.

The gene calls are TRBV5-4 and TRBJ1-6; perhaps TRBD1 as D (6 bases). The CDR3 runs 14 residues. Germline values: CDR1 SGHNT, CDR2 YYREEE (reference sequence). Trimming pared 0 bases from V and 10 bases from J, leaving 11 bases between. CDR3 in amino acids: CASSLEQGLSPLHF. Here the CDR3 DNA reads TGTGCCAGCAGCTTGGAACAGGGTTTATCACCCCTCCACTTT. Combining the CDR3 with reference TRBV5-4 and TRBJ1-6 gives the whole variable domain ETGVTQSPTHLIKTRGQQVTLRCSSQSGHNTVSWYQQALGQGPQFIFQYYREEENGRGNFPPRFSGLQFPNYSSELNVNALELDDSALYLCASSLEQGLSPLHFGNGTRLTVT.

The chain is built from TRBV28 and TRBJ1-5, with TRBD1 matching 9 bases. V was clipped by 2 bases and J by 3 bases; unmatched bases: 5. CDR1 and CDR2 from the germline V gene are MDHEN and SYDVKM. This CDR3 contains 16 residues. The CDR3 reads CASSLAGQGFNQPQHF. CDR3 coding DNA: TGTGCCAGCAGTTTAGCCGGACAGGGGTTCAATCAGCCCCAGCATTTT.

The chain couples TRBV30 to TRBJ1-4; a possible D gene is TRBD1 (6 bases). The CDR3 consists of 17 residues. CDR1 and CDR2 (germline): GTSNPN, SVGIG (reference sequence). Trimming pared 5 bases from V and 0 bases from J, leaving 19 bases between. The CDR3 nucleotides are TGTGCCTGGGGGAGAGGGGGGGGCCCGCCAACTAATGAAAAACTGTTTTTT. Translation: CAWGRGGGPPTNEKLFF.

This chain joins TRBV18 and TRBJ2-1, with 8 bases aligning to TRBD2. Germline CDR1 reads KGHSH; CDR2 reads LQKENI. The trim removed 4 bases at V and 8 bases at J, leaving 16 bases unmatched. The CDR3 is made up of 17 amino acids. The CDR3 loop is CASSQIVSGISGDEQFF. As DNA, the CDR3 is TGTGCCAGCTCACAAATCGTTAGCGGGATAAGCGGGGATGAGCAGTTCTTC.

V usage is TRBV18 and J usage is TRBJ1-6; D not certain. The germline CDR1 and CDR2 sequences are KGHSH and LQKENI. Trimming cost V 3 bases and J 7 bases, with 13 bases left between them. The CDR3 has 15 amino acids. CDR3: CASSPLPGMNSPLHF. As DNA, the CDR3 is TGTGCCAGCTCACCCCTCCCGGGGATGAATTCACCCCTCCACTTT.

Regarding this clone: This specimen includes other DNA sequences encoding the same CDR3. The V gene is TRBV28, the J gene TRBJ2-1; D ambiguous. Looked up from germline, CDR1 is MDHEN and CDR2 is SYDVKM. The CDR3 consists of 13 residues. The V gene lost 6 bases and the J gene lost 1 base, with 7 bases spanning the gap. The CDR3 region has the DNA TGTGCCAGCAGCCTGGGATCCTACAATGAGCAGTTCTTC. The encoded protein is CASSLGSYNEQFF.

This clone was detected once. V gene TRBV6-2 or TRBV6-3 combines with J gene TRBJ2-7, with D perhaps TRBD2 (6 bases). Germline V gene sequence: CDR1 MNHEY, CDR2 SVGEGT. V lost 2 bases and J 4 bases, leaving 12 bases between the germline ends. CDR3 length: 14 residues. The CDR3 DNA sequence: TGTGCCAGCAGTTACAGGCGGGAAGGGTACGAGCAGTACTTC. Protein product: CASSYRREGYEQYF.